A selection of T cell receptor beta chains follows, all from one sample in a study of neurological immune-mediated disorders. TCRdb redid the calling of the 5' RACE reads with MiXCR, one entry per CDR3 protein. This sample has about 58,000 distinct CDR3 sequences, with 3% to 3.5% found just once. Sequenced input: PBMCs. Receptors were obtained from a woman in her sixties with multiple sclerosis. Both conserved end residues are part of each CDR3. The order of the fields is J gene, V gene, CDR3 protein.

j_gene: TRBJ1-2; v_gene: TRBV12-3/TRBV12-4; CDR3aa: CASRIRRANYGYTF
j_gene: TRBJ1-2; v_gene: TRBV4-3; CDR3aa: CASSQDAGYGYTF
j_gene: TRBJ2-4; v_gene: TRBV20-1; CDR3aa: CSASHGTGEGIQYF
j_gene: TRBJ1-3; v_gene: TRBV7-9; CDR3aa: CASSTPPSSGNTIYF
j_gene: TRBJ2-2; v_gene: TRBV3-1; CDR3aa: CASSQEAERGAGPTGKGELFF
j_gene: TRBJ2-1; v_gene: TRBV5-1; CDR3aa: CASSSSPGVYEQFF
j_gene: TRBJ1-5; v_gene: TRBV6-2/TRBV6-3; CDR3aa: CASSWRGDQPQHF
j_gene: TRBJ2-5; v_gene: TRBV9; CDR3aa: CASSVAPILQETQYF
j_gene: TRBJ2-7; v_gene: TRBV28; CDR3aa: CASSFVQGPSYEQYF
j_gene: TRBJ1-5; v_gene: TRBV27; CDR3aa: CASTLSGVKSNQPQHF
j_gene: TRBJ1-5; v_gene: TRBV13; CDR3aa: CANSFRGLFQPQHF
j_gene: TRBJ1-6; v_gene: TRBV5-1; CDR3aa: CASSPDRVNSHLHF
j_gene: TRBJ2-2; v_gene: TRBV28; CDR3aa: CASSFRGRGGELFF
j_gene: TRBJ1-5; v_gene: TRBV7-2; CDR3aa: CASSLALGYQPQHF
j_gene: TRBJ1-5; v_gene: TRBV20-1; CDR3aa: CSANSEAQNF
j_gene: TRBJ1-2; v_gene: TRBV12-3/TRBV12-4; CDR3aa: CASSLVHDSYGYTF
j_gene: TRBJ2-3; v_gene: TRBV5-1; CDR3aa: CASSALGAGTLDTQYF
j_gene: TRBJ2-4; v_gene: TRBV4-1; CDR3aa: CASSQTGQGLVIQYF
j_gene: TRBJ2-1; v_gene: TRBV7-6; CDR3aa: CASSRDVGGNEQFF
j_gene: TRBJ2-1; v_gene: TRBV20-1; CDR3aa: CSARGPSGRGYEQFF
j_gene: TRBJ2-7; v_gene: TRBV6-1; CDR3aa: CASRLTGTRGEQYF
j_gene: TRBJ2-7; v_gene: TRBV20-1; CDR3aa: CSARDPPRGLVEQYF
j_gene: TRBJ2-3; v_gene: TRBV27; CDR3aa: CASRLGTALGPDTQYF
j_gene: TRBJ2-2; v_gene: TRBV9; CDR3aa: CASRGRLNTGELFF
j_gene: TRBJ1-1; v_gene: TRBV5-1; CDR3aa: CASSLQGIGNTEAFF
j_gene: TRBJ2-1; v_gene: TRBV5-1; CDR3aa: CASRLQGRTGNEQFF
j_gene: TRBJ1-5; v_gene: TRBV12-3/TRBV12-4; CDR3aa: CASSLGGTVGNQPQHF
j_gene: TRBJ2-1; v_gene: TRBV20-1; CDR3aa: CSARLGEEINEQFF
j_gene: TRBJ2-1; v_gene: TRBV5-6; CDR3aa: CASSLGAVTYNEQFF
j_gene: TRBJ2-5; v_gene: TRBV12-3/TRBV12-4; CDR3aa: CASSADRAGGETQYF
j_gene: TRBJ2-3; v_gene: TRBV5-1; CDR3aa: CASSLDGSVTDTQYF
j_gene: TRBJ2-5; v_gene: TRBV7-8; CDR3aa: CASSLRRVAGEETWETQYF
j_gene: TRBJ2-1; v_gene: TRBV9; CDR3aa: CASSEGPGDEQFF
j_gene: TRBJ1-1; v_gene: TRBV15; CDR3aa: CATSRDRVNTEAFF
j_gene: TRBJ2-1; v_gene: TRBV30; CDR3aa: CAWTVRGHYAFANNEQFF
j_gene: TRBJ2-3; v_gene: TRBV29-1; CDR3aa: CSVRLAGATDTQYF
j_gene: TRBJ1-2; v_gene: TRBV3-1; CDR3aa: CASSQAVVGYGYTF
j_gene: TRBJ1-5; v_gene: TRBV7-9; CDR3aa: CASSGGTVNQPQHF
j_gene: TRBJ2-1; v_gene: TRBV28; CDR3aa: CASRPFGLAYEQFF
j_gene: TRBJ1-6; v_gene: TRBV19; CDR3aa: CASSIRQENSPLHF
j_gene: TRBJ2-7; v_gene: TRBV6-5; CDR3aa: CASSYGSEPYEQYF
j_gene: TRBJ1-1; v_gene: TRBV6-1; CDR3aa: CASSFGTKNTEAFF
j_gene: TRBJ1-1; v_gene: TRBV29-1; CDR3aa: CSGADRWNTEAFF
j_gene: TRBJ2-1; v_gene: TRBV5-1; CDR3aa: CASRAGLPLDEQFF
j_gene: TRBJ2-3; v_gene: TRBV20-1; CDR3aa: CSALVIDTQYF
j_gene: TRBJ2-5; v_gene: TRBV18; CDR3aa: CASSPAEETQYF
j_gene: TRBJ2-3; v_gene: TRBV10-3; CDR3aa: CAIRGMSTDTQYF
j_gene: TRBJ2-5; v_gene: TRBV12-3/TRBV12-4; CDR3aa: CASSVARGPQETQYF
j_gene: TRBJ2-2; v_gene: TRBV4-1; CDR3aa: CASSPGPGRSMNTGELFF
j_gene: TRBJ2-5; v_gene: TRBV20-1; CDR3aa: CSARARGWEETQYF
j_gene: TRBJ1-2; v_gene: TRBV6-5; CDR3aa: CASRRAGGFNYGYTF
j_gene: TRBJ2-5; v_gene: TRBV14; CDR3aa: CDSSKDPQTQYF
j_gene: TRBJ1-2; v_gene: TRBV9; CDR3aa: CASSQGRGSDYGYTF
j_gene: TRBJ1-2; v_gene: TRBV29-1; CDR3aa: CSVLRDSNYGYTF
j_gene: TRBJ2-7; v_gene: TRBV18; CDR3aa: CASSPRTGGAYEQYF
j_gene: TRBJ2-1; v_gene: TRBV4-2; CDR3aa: CASSQGTLYNEQFF
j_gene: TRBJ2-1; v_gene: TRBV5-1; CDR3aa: CASSLWASGFNYNEQFF
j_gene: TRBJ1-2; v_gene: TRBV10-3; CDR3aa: CAISESQWDGYTF
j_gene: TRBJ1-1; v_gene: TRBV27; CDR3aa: CASKRQGGQAFF